The 15 T cell receptor beta chains given below trace back to one sample, sequenced in a study of blood T cell repertoires in COVID-19. The repertoire was sequenced with immunoSEQ multiplex PCR; TCRdb's copy has only in-frame clones and lacks some. The table shows tens of thousands of clones, with 82% occurring only once. Sequenced: peripheral blood. These receptors originate from a woman at least 80 years old with acute or convalescent COVID-19.

The rearrangement joins TRBV5-4 to TRBJ2-7, with 9 bases lining up with TRBD2. The germline V gene encodes CDR1 SGHNT and CDR2 YYREEE (reference sequence). The CDR3 sequence is 14 residues long. Trimming cost V 4 bases and J 3 bases; bases outside gene matches: 5. The CDR3 nucleotides are TGTGCCAGCAGCATGGGACTAGCTCTCTACGAGCAGTACTTC. Encoded protein: CASSMGLALYEQYF.

This chain links TRBV5-5 with TRBJ1-5, with TRBD1 as a possible D gene (5 bases). This CDR3 comprises 15 residues. Germline CDR1 SGHKS, CDR2 YYEKEE (reference sequence). V was shortened by 1 base and J by 0 bases, with 8 bases between the two germline ends. The CDR3 region is CASSLKGNSNQPQHF. The CDR3 region has the DNA TGTGCCAGCAGCTTGAAGGGGAATAGCAATCAGCCCCAGCATTTT.

The CDR3 sequence is CASSPEWTDTGELFF. Written as DNA, the CDR3 is TGTGCCAGCTCACCAGAATGGACAGACACCGGGGAGCTGTTTTTT. This sequence joins TRBV18 and TRBJ2-2; D possibly corresponds to TRBD1 (6 bases). The CDR3 extends over 15 amino acids. V was cut by 2 bases and J by 3 bases, with 10 bases left in between. Germline loops: CDR1 KGHSH, CDR2 LQKENI.

The chain links TRBV4-1 to TRBJ2-3, with 9 bases fitting TRBD2. The CDR3 consists of 18 residues. Germline CDR1 and CDR2: MGHRA and YSYEKL. V shed 4 bases and J 0 bases; nucleotides not matched to a gene: 11. In DNA, the CDR3 is TGCGCCAGCAGCCTAAGAGGATTTAGCGGGAGCAGCACAGATACGCAGTATTTT. It yields the protein CASSLRGFSGSSTDTQYF.

The rearrangement uses TRBV28 and TRBJ1-5, with TRBD1 matching over 11 bases. Per germline, CDR1 MDHEN and CDR2 SYDVKM. The V segment lost 6 bases and the J segment 6 bases; nucleotides outside the gene matches: 10. The CDR3 runs to 16 residues. The DNA for the CDR3 is TGTGCCAGCAGCCAGAGAGCCGGGACAGGGGGTCAGCCCCAGCATTTT. Translation: CASSQRAGTGGQPQHF.

The chain joins TRBV7-9 to TRBJ1-6; TRBD1 might be the D (5 bases). The CDR3 has 14 amino acids. Trimming removed 6 bases at V and 7 bases at J, with 13 bases between. In germline, CDR1 is SEHNR, CDR2 FQNEAQ (reference sequence). The CDR3 DNA reads as TGTGCCAGCAGGGATTGGGGGGTGAATTCACCCCTCCACTTT. Translating it yields CASRDWGVNSPLHF.

The V call is TRBV3-1 (or the pseudogene TRBV3-2), the J call TRBJ1-2; 12 bases match TRBD1. The CDR3 runs 16 residues. The V and J ends lost 5 bases and 6 bases, in that order; junction bases with no gene match: 10. The germline V gene encodes CDR1 LGHDT and CDR2 YNNKEL (reference sequence). The CDR3 protein is CASSAPPGQGANGYTF. CDR3 in DNA: TGTGCCAGCAGCGCCCCCCCGGGACAGGGGGCCAATGGCTACACCTTC.

V and J are TRBV14 and TRBJ2-3; weak D call: TRBD2 (6 bases). Deletions cut 3 bases from V and 3 bases from J, with 16 bases between. This CDR3 spans 16 amino acids. CDR1 and CDR2 (germline): SGHDN, FVKESK. CDR3 residues: CASSQGAVGGTDTQYF. CDR3 nucleotides: TGTGCCAGCAGCCAGGGCGCGGTCGGGGGAACAGATACGCAGTATTTT.

This chain links TRBV18 with TRBJ2-5; 10 positions match TRBD2. CDR1 is KGHSH, CDR2 LQKENI, per germline. The J segment lost 5 bases and the V segment lost 0 bases, leaving 27 bases of the junction unmatched. The CDR3 loop spans 23 amino acids. The CDR3 loop reads CASSPPSRQIGLAEAVRRETQYF. CDR3 nucleotide sequence: TGTGCCAGCTCACCACCGTCACGGCAGATCGGACTAGCGGAGGCTGTCCGGCGGGAGACCCAGTACTTC. Complete variable domain (other parts from reference TRBV18 and TRBJ2-5): NAGVMQNPRHLVRRRGQEARLRCSPMKGHSHVYWYRQLPEEGLKFMVYLQKENIIDESGMPKERFSAEFPKEGPSILRIQQVVRGDSAAYFCASSPPSRQIGLAEAVRRETQYFGPGTRLLVL.

The chain links TRBV5-5 to TRBJ2-3; the match to TRBD2 covers 8 bases. The V segment lost 0 bases and the J segment 0 bases; nucleotides outside the gene matches: 6. Germline lookup yields CDR1 SGHKS and CDR2 YYEKEE (reference sequence). The CDR3 extends over 17 amino acids. Written as DNA, the CDR3 is TGTGCCAGCAGCTTGGTTGGACTAGCCCAAAGCACAGATACGCAGTATTTT. As protein: CASSLVGLAQSTDTQYF.

The chain is built from TRBV5-4 and TRBJ2-2; 11 bases line up with TRBD2. Trimming took 0 bases from V and 6 from J; bases not matched to a gene: 4. Germline values: CDR1 SGHNT, CDR2 YYREEE (reference sequence). The CDR3 length is 16 residues. CDR3 residues: CASSLALAGGAGELFF. CDR3 sequence (DNA): TGTGCCAGCAGCTTGGCATTAGCGGGAGGGGCCGGGGAGCTGTTTTTT.

This sequence joins TRBV7-9 and TRBJ1-6; TRBD1 might be the D (6 bases). The CDR3 sequence is 14 residues long. Germline-derived CDR1 and CDR2 are SEHNR and FQNEAQ (reference sequence). The V end lost 5 bases, the J end lost 10 bases, and 15 bases lay between the germline ends. The CDR3 here is CASSPFGGPSPLHF. The CDR3 nucleotides are TGTGCCAGCAGCCCCTTCGGGGGGCCCTCACCCCTCCACTTT. The full variable domain, rest sourced from reference TRBV7-9 and TRBJ1-6, is DTGVSQNPRHKITKRGQNVTFRCDPISEHNRLYWYRQTLGQGPEFLTYFQNEAQLEKSRLLSDRFSAERPKGSFSTLEIQRTEQGDSAMYLCASSPFGGPSPLHFGNGTRLTVT.

The CDR3 spells CATSSFRDRGYNEQFF. CDR3 nucleotides: TGTGCCACCTCATCTTTCCGGGACAGGGGCTACAATGAGCAGTTCTTC. The chain joins TRBV11-2 to TRBJ2-1, with TRBD1 matching 10 bases. Germline lookup yields CDR1 SGHAT and CDR2 FQNNGV. V gave up 10 bases and J gave up 3 bases; unmatched junction bases: 12. The CDR3 has 16 amino acids. The complete variable domain, with remaining parts taken from reference TRBV11-2 and TRBJ2-1, reads EAGVAQSPRYKIIEKRQSVAFWCNPISGHATLYWYQQILGQGPKLLIQFQNNGVVDDSQLPKDRFSAERLKGVDSTLKIQPAKLEDSAVYLCATSSFRDRGYNEQFFGPGTRLTVL.

This clone has at least ten counts. The chain uses TRBV3-1 (or the pseudogene TRBV3-2) and TRBJ2-1; maybe TRBD2 (6 bases). Trimming stripped 0 bases from V and 6 bases from J, with 15 bases between. Germline CDR1 is LGHDT and CDR2 is YNNKEL (reference sequence). The CDR3 extends over 16 amino acids. CDR3 amino acids: CASSQDLAGWGNEQFF. The CDR3 DNA reads as TGTGCCAGCAGCCAAGATCTCGCGGGATGGGGCAATGAGCAGTTCTTC.

This chain connects TRBV4-1 to TRBJ2-3, with TRBD2 matching 8 bases. The CDR3 extends over 14 amino acids. J was trimmed by 8 bases and V by 0 bases; bases with no gene match: 4. The germline CDR1 and CDR2 sequences are MGHRA and YSYEKL. DNA of the CDR3: TGCGCCAGCAGCCAAGATCGGGGGGGAGGTACGCAGTATTTT. Its protein product is CASSQDRGGGTQYF.